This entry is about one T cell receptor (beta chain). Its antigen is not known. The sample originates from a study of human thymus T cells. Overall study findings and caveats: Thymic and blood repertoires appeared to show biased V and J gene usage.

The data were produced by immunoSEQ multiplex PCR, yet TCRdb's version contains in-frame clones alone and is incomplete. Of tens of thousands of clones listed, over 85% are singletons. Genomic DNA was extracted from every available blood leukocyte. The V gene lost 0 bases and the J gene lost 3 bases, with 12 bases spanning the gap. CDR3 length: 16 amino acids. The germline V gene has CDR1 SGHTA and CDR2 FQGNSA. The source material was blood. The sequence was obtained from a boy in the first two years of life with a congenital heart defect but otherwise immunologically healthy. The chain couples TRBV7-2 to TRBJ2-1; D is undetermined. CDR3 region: CASSLAAFYIYNEQFF. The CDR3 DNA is TGTGCCAGCAGCTTAGCCGCTTTTTACATCTACAATGAGCAGTTCTTC.